The sequence of this TCR beta chain was determined in a study of shared clonotypes between healthy human individuals. This clone has more than one count but fewer than ten. Here immunoSEQ multiplex PCR was the method, and the copy in TCRdb shows in-frame clones only, minus some. The table has some 2,100,000 clones, approximately 96% seen once; the top ten hold less than 0.15%. This CDR3 comprises 14 residues. The V end lost 4 bases, the J end lost 0 bases, and 9 bases lay between the germline ends. In germline, CDR1 is SGHTA, CDR2 FQGNSA. The TCR was taken from a man younger than 30 in good health. The sample taken for sequencing was naive CD4+ T cells sorted from blood. The subset: CD45RA+ positively selected. The chain joins TRBV7-2 to TRBJ1-1, with D unresolved. CDR3: CASSSIGLNTEAFF. Written as DNA, the CDR3 is TGTGCCAGCAGCTCCATAGGACTGAACACTGAAGCTTTCTTT. The complete variable domain, with remaining parts taken from reference TRBV7-2 and TRBJ1-1, reads GAGVSQSPSNKVTEKGKDVELRCDPISGHTALYWYRQSLGQGLEFLIYFQGNSAPDKSGLPSDRFSAERTGGSVSTLTIQRTQQEDSAVYLCASSSIGLNTEAFFGQGTRLTVV.